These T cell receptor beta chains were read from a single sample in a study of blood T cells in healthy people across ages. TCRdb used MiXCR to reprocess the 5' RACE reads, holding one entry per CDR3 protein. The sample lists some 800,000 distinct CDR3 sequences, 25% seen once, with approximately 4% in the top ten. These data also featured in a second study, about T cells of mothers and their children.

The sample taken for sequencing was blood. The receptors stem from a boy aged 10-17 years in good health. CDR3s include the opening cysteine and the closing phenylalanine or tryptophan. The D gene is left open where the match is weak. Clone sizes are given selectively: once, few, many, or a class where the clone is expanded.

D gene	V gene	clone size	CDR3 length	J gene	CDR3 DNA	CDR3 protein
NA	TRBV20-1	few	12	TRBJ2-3	TGCAGTGCACCGGCAGGCACAGATACGCAGTATTTT	CSAPAGTDTQYF
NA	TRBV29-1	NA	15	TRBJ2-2	TGCAGCGTTGAAGACCCGGTCCGAAACACCGGGGAGCTGTTTTTT	CSVEDPVRNTGELFF
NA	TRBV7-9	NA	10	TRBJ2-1	TGTGCCAGCAGCTTAGAGGGGCAGTTCTTC	CASSLEGQFF
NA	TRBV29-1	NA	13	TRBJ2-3	TGCAGCGTAAAAGGAGGGACACTAGATACGCAGTATTTT	CSVKGGTLDTQYF
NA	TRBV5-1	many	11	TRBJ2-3	TGTGCCAGCAGCTTAGGAGATACGCAGTATTTT	CASSLGDTQYF
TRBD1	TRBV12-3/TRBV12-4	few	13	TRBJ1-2	TGTGCCAGCAGTGGGACAGTTAACTATGGCTACACCTTC	CASSGTVNYGYTF
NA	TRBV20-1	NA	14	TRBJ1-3	TGCAGTGCTAGAGAGGGTATCTCTGGAAACACCATATATTTT	CSAREGISGNTIYF
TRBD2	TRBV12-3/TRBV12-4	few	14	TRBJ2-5	TGTGCCAGCAGGATAGCGGGAGGGTCGGAGACCCAGTACTTC	CASRIAGGSETQYF
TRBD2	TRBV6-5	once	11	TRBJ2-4	TGTGCCAGCAGTAGCGGGGGCCCTATATACTTC	CASSSGGPIYF
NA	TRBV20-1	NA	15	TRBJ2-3	TGCAGTGCTAGAGACAGGCAATATGGTACAGATACGCAGTATTTT	CSARDRQYGTDTQYF
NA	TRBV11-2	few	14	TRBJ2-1	TGTGCCAGCAGCATACGGGGCAGTTACAATGAGCAGTTCTTC	CASSIRGSYNEQFF
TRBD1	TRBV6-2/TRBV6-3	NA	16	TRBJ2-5	TGTGCCAGCAGTTTAAGGTTCGGGACAGGGGGCGAGACCCAGTACTTC	CASSLRFGTGGETQYF
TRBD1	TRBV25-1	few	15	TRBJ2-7	TGTGCCAGCAGTGAACCGGGACAGGGGGTCTACGAGCAGTACTTC	CASSEPGQGVYEQYF
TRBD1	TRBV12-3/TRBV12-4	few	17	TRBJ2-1	TGTGCCAGCAGTCCGGATCCCGGGACAGAAGCCTACAATGAGCAGTTCTTC	CASSPDPGTEAYNEQFF